Listed here are 21 T cell receptor beta chains from one sample, sequenced in a study of blood T cell repertoires in COVID-19. Only in-frame clones appear in the TCRdb table, and some are missing; sequencing was by immunoSEQ multiplex PCR. This table holds 100,000 to 150,000 clones, roughly 75% found once. Sequences were obtained from peripheral blood. These receptors were obtained from a man in his fifties or sixties with active or convalescent COVID-19.

The chain joins TRBV7-6 to TRBJ1-2, with D perhaps matching TRBD1 (6 bases). V was pared by 5 bases and J by 3 bases, with 19 bases between. The CDR3 covers 16 residues. Germline V gene sequence: CDR1 SGHVS, CDR2 FNYEAQ. The CDR3 loop reads CASSHKGGPPDYGYTF. CDR3 DNA: TGTGCCAGCAGCCACAAGGGGGGGCCCCCCGACTATGGCTACACCTTC.

Written as DNA, the CDR3 is TGTGCCAGCAGCCAAGAGAAGGGGACCGGGGAGCTGTTTTTT. It translates to CASSQEKGTGELFF. The V and J genes are TRBV4-2 and TRBJ2-2; D possibly corresponds to TRBD1 (5 bases). The CDR3 runs 14 residues. In germline, CDR1 is LGHNA, CDR2 YNFKEQ. The germline V and J ends were trimmed by 0 bases and 5 bases, with 7 bases remaining between them.

The chain combines TRBV6-5 with TRBJ1-2; TRBD1 agrees at 7 bases. CDR1 and CDR2 (germline): MNHEY, SVGAGI. CDR3 length: 16 amino acids. V dropped 0 bases and J dropped 4; count of bases not matched to a gene: 8. CDR3 protein: CASSYSSMGQSYGYTF. The CDR3, as DNA: TGTGCCAGCAGTTACTCGTCCATGGGACAGAGCTATGGCTACACCTTC.

The chain combines TRBV28 with TRBJ1-2, with D possibly being TRBD1 (6 bases). The CDR3 is made up of 13 amino acids. V was pared by 3 bases and J by 8 bases, with 13 bases between. Germline CDR1 and CDR2: MDHEN and SYDVKM. This CDR3 reads CASSFGGAGGYTF. The CDR3 DNA is TGTGCCAGCAGTTTTGGGGGGGCAGGAGGCTACACCTTC.

This clone came up once. This chain connects TRBV4-3 to TRBJ2-3; 10 positions match TRBD2. J lost 5 bases, V lost 1 base, and 9 bases had no gene match. The CDR3 has 17 amino acids. CDR1 and CDR2 (germline): LGHNA, YSLEER. CDR3 loop: CASSQAPSGSFVDTQYF. DNA of the CDR3: TGCGCCAGCAGCCAAGCCCCTAGCGGGAGTTTTGTAGATACGCAGTATTTT.

The chain employs TRBV6-5 and TRBJ2-4; D gene uncertain. Germline loops: CDR1 MNHEY, CDR2 SVGAGI. Trimming removed 2 bases at V and 6 bases at J, with 8 bases between. The CDR3 spans 13 residues. CDR3 in DNA: TGTGCCAGCAGTTACACGGAGCCAAACATTCAGTACTTC. Translated: CASSYTEPNIQYF.

This clone has just one count. This rearrangement joins TRBV5-1 to TRBJ1-1; a weak D match, TRBD1 (6 bases). Trimming cost V 2 bases and J 2 bases, with 10 bases left between them. The CDR3 has 14 residues. Per germline, CDR1 SGHRS and CDR2 YFSETQ. CDR3 nucleotide sequence: TGCGCCAGCAGCTTCGGGACAATCAACACTGAAGCTTTCTTT. Translating it yields CASSFGTINTEAFF.

The rearrangement uses TRBV7-3 and TRBJ2-1, with D tentatively TRBD2 (6 bases). The CDR3 covers 13 residues. The ends were cut back, 6 bases at V and 5 bases at J, with 11 bases in the middle. Germline V CDR1 and CDR2: SGHTA, FQGTGA. The CDR3 DNA is TGTGCCAGCAGGGATGGAGGGGACAATGAGCAGTTCTTC. Encoded protein: CASRDGGDNEQFF.

V is TRBV4-2 and J is TRBJ2-5, with a weak D call TRBD2 (6 bases). Germline lookup yields CDR1 LGHNA and CDR2 YNFKEQ. The CDR3 sequence is 17 residues long. Trimming pared 1 base from V and 2 bases from J, leaving 17 bases between. In nucleotides, the CDR3 is TGTGCCAGCAGCCAAGGGAGGGGTAGCGGACTTCAAGAGACCCAGTACTTC. Encoded protein: CASSQGRGSGLQETQYF.

The V call is TRBV27, the J call TRBJ2-7; TRBD2 matches 8 bases. This CDR3 region has 13 residues. The V gene end was trimmed by 7 bases and the J gene end by 4 bases; junction bases not matched to a gene: 6. Germline CDR1 is MNHEY and CDR2 is SMNVEV (reference sequence). The CDR3: CASNRAGDYEQYF. DNA of the CDR3: TGTGCCAGCAATCGAGCGGGAGATTACGAGCAGTACTTC.

The chain has TRBV6-6 and TRBJ2-3; 9 bases are shared with TRBD2. The CDR3 loop spans 14 amino acids. V dropped 5 bases and J dropped 5; count of bases not matched to a gene: 5. CDR1 is MNHNY, CDR2 SVGAGI, per germline (reference sequence). The CDR3 is CASSSGRMRDTQYF. CDR3 sequence (DNA): TGTGCCAGCAGTAGCGGGAGGATGAGAGATACGCAGTATTTT.

V gene TRBV7-2 combines with J gene TRBJ2-1, with 10 bases identical to TRBD2. The CDR3 contains 16 residues. The J segment lost 8 bases and the V segment lost 5 bases, leaving 12 bases of the junction unmatched. The germline CDR1 and CDR2 sequences are SGHTA and FQGNSA. The CDR3 nucleotides are TGTGCCAGCAGCAACCGGGGGCTAGCGGGAGTCCATGAGCAGTTCTTC. Encoded protein: CASSNRGLAGVHEQFF.

The chain joins TRBV11-2 to TRBJ1-5; no clear D gene. The V gene's germline CDR1 is SGHAT and CDR2 FQNNGV. The CDR3 has 13 amino acids. Trimming shortened V by 4 bases and J by 5 bases, and 9 bases separated the two germline ends. CDR3 amino acids: CASSYTFDQPQHF. The DNA for the CDR3 is TGTGCCAGCAGCTATACTTTCGATCAGCCCCAGCATTTT.

This sequence joins TRBV7-9 and TRBJ1-2, with 7 bases matching TRBD1. CDR3 length equals 14 residues. Germline V lookup: CDR1 SEHNR, CDR2 FQNEAQ (reference sequence). The J segment lost 4 bases and the V segment lost 5 bases, leaving 7 bases of the junction unmatched. CDR3 coding DNA: TGTGCCAGCAGCGCCGGCGGGACAGTCTATGGCTACACCTTC. Its protein product is CASSAGGTVYGYTF.

This clone was detected only a few times. The chain links TRBV5-1 to TRBJ2-7, with D possibly matching TRBD1 (5 bases). Between the trimmed V and J ends, which lost 4 bases and 9 bases, there was a span of 17 bases. Per the germline V gene, CDR1 is SGHRS and CDR2 is YFSETQ. The CDR3 totals 13 residues. The CDR3, as DNA: TGCGCCAGCAGCACAAACCAGGGTTTCGGGCAGTACTTC. Protein product: CASSTNQGFGQYF.

This chain uses TRBV2 with TRBJ1-1; D uncertain. Germline loops: CDR1 SNHLY, CDR2 FYNNEI. This CDR3 region has 13 residues. Trimming took off 6 bases at V and 0 bases at J, with 8 bases between the two ends. Here the CDR3 reads CASRVVMNTEAFF. DNA of the CDR3: TGTGCCAGCAGAGTAGTCATGAACACTGAAGCTTTCTTT.

The rearrangement uses TRBV6-2 or TRBV6-3 and TRBJ2-3; 7 bases agree with TRBD2. Germline V gene data show CDR1 as MNHEY and CDR2 as SVGEGT. The ends lost 3 bases at V and 2 bases at J; junction bases unmatched: 11. The length of the CDR3 is 17 residues. This chain's CDR3 is CASSYSSSGDITDTQYF. The CDR3 region has the DNA TGTGCCAGCAGTTATTCATCGAGCGGGGATATCACAGATACGCAGTATTTT.

The rearrangement links TRBV5-1 to TRBJ2-7; D may be TRBD1 (5 bases). V lost 0 bases to trimming and J lost 7 bases, with 8 bases between them. This CDR3 contains 12 residues. Germline CDR1 is SGHRS and CDR2 is YFSETQ. The CDR3 coding sequence is TGCGCCAGCAGCTTGGGGACACCTGAGCAGTACTTC. Protein sequence: CASSLGTPEQYF.

This clone appeared once. V is TRBV5-1 and J is TRBJ2-4; 7 nucleotides align to TRBD1. The CDR3 covers 21 residues. Germline V gene sequence: CDR1 SGHRS, CDR2 YFSETQ. J was trimmed by 0 bases and V by 0 bases; bases with no gene match: 18. CDR3 sequence reads: CASSLALQQGWHFPAKNIQYF. The DNA for the CDR3 is TGCGCCAGCAGCTTGGCCCTACAACAGGGGTGGCACTTTCCAGCCAAAAACATTCAGTACTTC. Full variable domain (remainder filled in from reference TRBV5-1 and TRBJ2-4): KAGVTQTPRYLIKTRGQQVTLSCSPISGHRSVSWYQQTPGQGLQFLFEYFSETQRNKGNFPGRFSGRQFSNSRSEMNVSTLELGDSALYLCASSLALQQGWHFPAKNIQYFGAGTRLSVL.

In nucleotides, the CDR3 is TGTGCCACCAGTGATACACAGGGTTATCAGCCCCAGCATTTT. It yields the protein CATSDTQGYQPQHF. The gene calls are TRBV24-1 and TRBJ1-5; TRBD1 might be the D (6 bases). The V gene lost 3 bases and the J gene lost 5 bases, with 10 bases spanning the gap. The germline CDR1 and CDR2 sequences are KGHDR and SFDVKD. The CDR3 totals 14 residues.

The chain links TRBV19 to TRBJ1-2; 9 nucleotides line up with TRBD1. CDR1 and CDR2 (germline): LNHDA, SQIVND (reference sequence). This CDR3 contains 14 residues. V shed 4 bases and J 5 bases; nucleotides not matched to a gene: 5. CDR3 region: CASSTGQGRYGYTF. As DNA, the CDR3 is TGTGCCAGTAGTACGGGACAGGGAAGGTATGGCTACACCTTC.